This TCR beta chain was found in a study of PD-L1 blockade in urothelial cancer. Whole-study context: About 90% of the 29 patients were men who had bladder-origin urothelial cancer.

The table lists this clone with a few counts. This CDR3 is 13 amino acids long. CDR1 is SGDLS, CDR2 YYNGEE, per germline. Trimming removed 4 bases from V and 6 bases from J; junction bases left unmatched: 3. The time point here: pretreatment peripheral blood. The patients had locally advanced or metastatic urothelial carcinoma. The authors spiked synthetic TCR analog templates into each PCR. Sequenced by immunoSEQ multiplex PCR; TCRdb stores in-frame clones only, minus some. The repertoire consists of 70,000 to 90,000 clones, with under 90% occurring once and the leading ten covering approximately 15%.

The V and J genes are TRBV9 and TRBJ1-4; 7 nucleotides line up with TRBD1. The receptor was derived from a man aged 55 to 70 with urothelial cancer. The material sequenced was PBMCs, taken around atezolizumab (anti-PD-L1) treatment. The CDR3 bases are TGTGCCAGCAGCCTCGGGACAGATGAAAAACTGTTTTTT. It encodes CASSLGTDEKLFF.